This TCR beta chain came from a study of blood T cell repertoires in COVID-19. This CDR3 has 11 residues. J gave up 8 bases and V 3 bases, and 1 base lay outside the gene matches. Germline values: CDR1 SGHNT, CDR2 YYREEE (reference sequence). Per the study methods: Reference gene primer amplification yielded estimated nucleated cell counts. Profiled with immunoSEQ multiplex PCR; TCRdb holds only in-frame clones, not every one. The DNA gave D and trimming, while V, J and clone size come from that table. The table includes roughly 150,000 clones, roughly 82% detected once. The V gene is TRBV5-4, the J gene TRBJ1-1, with TRBD1 identical over 7 bases. The clonotype was recovered from a woman aged 45 to 65 in a cohort sampled during active or convalescent COVID-19. Sequencing used peripheral blood. This CDR3 reads CASSSGQEAFF. The CDR3 DNA sequence: TGTGCCAGCAGCTCGGGACAGGAAGCTTTCTTT.